This T cell receptor beta chain was identified in a study of graft-versus-host responses after intestinal transplantation (dated by TCRdb to the early 2020s). The study in broad terms: The transplants that recipients received were multivisceral, liver-intestinal, or isolated intestinal. Anti-thymocyte globulin induction was given to all recipients, followed by maintenance tacrolimus and steroids for approximately 3 years. After intestinal transplantation, graft-versus-host and host-versus-graft alloreactive T cell clones in the graft, circulation and bone marrow were tracked using bulk TCR-beta CDR3 sequencing. To identify alloreactive clones, pre-transplant mixed lymphocyte reaction products were sequenced and compared with unstimulated pre-transplant donor and recipient T cells. Of the roughly 26 intestinal transplant recipients enrolled in the cohort, one of whom was a retransplant, 3 patients without pretransplant specimens were excluded. Donor T cell macrochimerism was defined as a peak of at least 4% donor T cells among recipient peripheral blood mononuclear cells. Rather than being sequenced by the commercial service, samples from a few later patients were sequenced in-house on an Illumina MiSeq and processed with MiXCR.

Receptor amplification or capture employed the immunoSEQ multiplex PCR assay. For most patients, genomic DNA was subjected to high-throughput TCR-beta CDR3 sequencing by Adaptive Biotechnologies. The source study handled its data this way. TCR sequencing data were retrieved from Adaptive's ImmunoSEQ software for more than 15 patients, whereas a few other patients were processed with MiXCR and VDJtools. CDR3 nucleotide sequences shared between donor and recipient were removed because the origin of such sequences could not be assigned. To count as alloreactive, a clone needed at least 2-fold expansion over unstimulated cells and a minimum CFSE-low frequency of 0.002% (template counts) or 0.001% (read counts). Clones detected in sequenced pre-transplant spleen, lymph node, or MLR CFSE-low populations of the donor or recipient were defined as mappable. Cumulative frequency of alloreactive clones was calculated as a percentage of all sequences weighted by copy number. Here the immuneACCESS table is served through TCRdb, limited to in-frame sequences with V and J called. Missing clones are a known gap in these copies; in checked studies unresolved V genes cover under half, and the rest lacks a known reason. The DNA gave D and trimming, while V, J and clone size come from that table. The sample yields 15,000 to 20,000 clones; 80% were counted once. The ten top clones hold 15% to 20% of the sample.

Overall study outcomes, separate from this receptor: Patients with donor T cell macrochimerism had high GvH to HvG T cell clonal ratios in their allografts. The relatively low number and heterogeneity of intestinal transplant patients limited the conclusions. Early after transplant, declines in HvG clones were associated with peak levels of circulating GvH clones. GvH clones were detected in recipient bone marrow, and some of these GvH clones were observed earlier in ileal mucosa or blood, consistent with an intestinal mucosal origin.

Dithiothreitol, EDTA incubations and collagenase D digestion were used to isolate intraepithelial and lamina propria lymphocytes from graft specimens. Serial intestinal graft biopsy specimens collected up to 600 days after transplant underwent bulk TCR-beta sequencing. As for this clone: Its antigen target is currently unknown. No much larger clone is present one base from it, and per-base qualities are unavailable.

The clonotype originates from a human patient who received an intestinal transplant, so some T cells may come from the graft donor. The sample here was ileum tissue, taken roughly 100 days after intestinal transplant.

CDR3 region: CASSPMGRGGLDTQYF. The sequenced DNA: TGCGCCAGCAGCCCAATGGGGCGGGGGGGCCTAGATACGCAGTATTTT. This sequence uses TRBV5-1 and TRBJ2-3; 9 bases in between match TRBD2. The germline V gene specifies SGHRS as CDR1 and YFSETQ as CDR2. The CDR3 contains 16 residues, cysteine and phenylalanine counted. Only the CDR3 DNA is retained, 48 bases long and in frame from the first base. V trim: 4 bases; J trim: 5 bases; unmatched bases: 11.